The sequence of this TCR beta chain was determined in a study of blood T cell repertoires in COVID-19. The data were produced by immunoSEQ multiplex PCR, yet TCRdb's version contains in-frame clones alone and is incomplete. The table shows some 400,000 clones, with approximately 87% occurring only once. CDR3 length: 11 residues. CDR1 and CDR2 from the germline V gene are SQVTM and ANQGSEA. V gave up 2 bases and J gave up 6 bases, with 7 bases separating them. Sequencing used PBMCs or T cells enriched from blood (not recorded which). J is TRBJ1-1 and V is TRBV29-1; the D is unclear. The TCR comes from a man aged 30-40 years who had recovered from COVID-19. The DNA of the CDR3 is TGCAGCGTTGAAACTACGGCTGAAGCTTTCTTT. Its translation is CSVETTAEAFF.